Listed below are T cell receptor beta chains from one sample, sequenced in a study of cytomegalovirus exposure and HLA in healthy donors. Using immunoSEQ multiplex PCR, the repertoire was profiled, and TCRdb retains in-frame clones only, with some absent. The sample lists some 140,000 clones, 80% to 90% occurring once. The sequencing sample was made of PBMCs. These receptors all stem from a woman younger than 45 in good health and CMV-seronegative. The CDR3 runs from the conserved cysteine through the conserved F or W. D genes are given only for firm matches. The size of a clone is reported for some rows only, either as once, few or many, or as a class for expanded clones.

size,D,J,length,V,CDR3,DNA
-,TRBD1,TRBJ2-1,15,TRBV28,CASSLSGTGFNEQFF,TGTGCCAGCAGTTTATCGGGGACAGGGTTCAATGAGCAGTTCTTC
-,TRBD1,TRBJ2-1,17,TRBV7-3,CASSSGIRTGVGNEQFF,TGTGCCAGCAGCTCGGGCATTAGGACAGGGGTGGGGAATGAGCAGTTCTTC
-,TRBD2,TRBJ2-7,16,TRBV4-2,CASSQDGSGGSYEQYF,TGTGCCAGCAGCCAAGATGGCAGCGGGGGCTCCTACGAGCAGTACTTC
-,-,TRBJ2-5,14,TRBV18,CASSPHQASETQYF,TGTGCCAGCTCACCCCATCAGGCCTCGGAGACCCAGTACTTC
-,TRBD1,TRBJ1-2,16,TRBV5-1,CASTREGQALSYGYTF,TGCGCCAGCACCCGGGAAGGACAGGCCCTTTCTTATGGCTACACCTTC
-,TRBD2,TRBJ2-3,16,TRBV5-1,CASSFTSGRLTDTQYF,TGCGCCAGCAGCTTTACTAGCGGGAGACTCACAGATACGCAGTATTTT
-,TRBD2,TRBJ2-3,15,TRBV7-2,CASSLRGGGTDTQYF,TGTGCCAGCAGCCTCAGAGGCGGGGGGACAGATACGCAGTATTTT
once,-,TRBJ1-6,17,TRBV7-9,CASSLVSDSGYNSPLHF,TGTGCCAGCAGCTTAGTTTCGGACAGTGGCTATAATTCACCCCTCCACTTT
-,-,TRBJ2-2,21,TRBV1,CTSSQDYLAGLKRANTGELFF,TGCACCAGCAGCCAAGATTACCTAGCGGGATTGAAAAGAGCGAACACCGGGGAGCTGTTTTTT
few,TRBD1,TRBJ1-6,14,TRBV28,CASSPRTGSSPLHF,TGTGCCAGCAGTCCCAGGACAGGCAGTTCACCCCTCCACTTT
-,TRBD2,TRBJ2-5,16,TRBV10-1,CASSDDGLGIQETQYF,TGCGCCAGCAGTGACGACGGACTAGGGATACAAGAGACCCAGTACTTC
-,-,TRBJ1-6,15,TRBV19,CASRRIPDYNSPLHF,TGTGCCAGTAGGAGAATTCCCGACTATAATTCACCCCTCCACTTT
-,TRBD1,TRBJ1-1,13,TRBV6-5,CASTGTANTEAFF,TGTGCCAGCACCGGGACAGCTAACACTGAAGCTTTCTTT
once,-,TRBJ2-5,14,TRBV29-1,CSATPSASQETQYF,TGCAGCGCCACCCCCAGCGCGAGCCAAGAGACCCAGTACTTC
few,-,TRBJ2-1,16,TRBV4-1,CASSHIDYTSYNEQFF,TGCGCCAGCAGCCACATAGACTATACCTCCTACAATGAGCAGTTCTTC
-,-,TRBJ1-1,16,TRBV29-1,CSVARNRRGPNTEAFF,TGCAGCGTTGCCCGAAACCGCAGGGGTCCGAACACTGAAGCTTTCTTT
-,TRBD2,TRBJ2-3,19,TRBV5-1,CASSLSVASGGAPTDTQYF,TGCGCCAGCAGCTTGTCAGTGGCTAGCGGGGGGGCCCCCACAGATACGCAGTATTTT
-,TRBD1,TRBJ2-2,15,TRBV28,CASSLSDRDTGELFF,TGTGCCAGCAGTTTGTCGGACAGGGACACCGGGGAGCTGTTTTTT
-,TRBD1,TRBJ1-6,14,TRBV6-1,CATYGQAYNSPLHF,TGTGCCACCTACGGACAGGCCTATAATTCACCCCTCCACTTT
-,-,TRBJ2-2,17,TRBV2,CASSDILGRKQVGELFF,TGTGCCAGCAGCGACATTCTGGGTAGAAAACAGGTCGGGGAGCTGTTTTTT
few,-,TRBJ1-6,12,TRBV7-6,CASSFSNSPLHF,TGTGCCAGCAGCTTTTCGAATTCACCCCTCCACTTT
-,-,TRBJ1-1,13,TRBV4-3,CASSQYLYTEAFF,TGCGCCAGCAGCCAATACTTATACACTGAAGCTTTCTTT
-,TRBD2,TRBJ2-3,18,TRBV28,CASSLRLTSGGAGDTQYF,TGTGCCAGCAGTCTCCGTCTGACTAGCGGGGGGGCCGGTGATACGCAGTATTTT
-,-,TRBJ2-7,15,TRBV6-5,CASSYSANGDYEQYF,TGTGCCAGCAGTTACTCTGCAAACGGGGACTACGAGCAGTACTTC
-,TRBD1,TRBJ1-1,15,TRBV27,CASSSSDRGGWKAFF,TGTGCCAGCAGTTCCTCCGACAGGGGAGGGTGGAAAGCTTTCTTT
once,-,TRBJ1-5,15,TRBV6-1,CASSEGRAGNQPQHF,TGTGCCAGCAGTGAAGGCAGGGCCGGCAATCAGCCCCAGCATTTT
few,-,TRBJ2-2,13,TRBV18,CASSLSSTGELFF,TGTGCCAGCTCCCTATCGTCCACCGGGGAGCTGTTTTTT
-,-,TRBJ2-5,18,TRBV1,CTSSQDRGRGACRETQYF,TGCACCAGCAGCCAAGATCGTGGGCGGGGGGCCTGTCGGGAGACCCAGTACTTC
-,-,TRBJ2-1,14,TRBV5-1,CASSLELANNEQFF,TGCGCCAGCAGCTTGGAACTAGCAAACAATGAGCAGTTCTTC
-,-,TRBJ2-1,11,TRBV28,CASSTFGEQFF,TGTGCCAGCAGCACCTTCGGGGAGCAGTTCTTC
-,-,TRBJ1-3,15,TRBV5-6,CASSFFPGSGNTIYF,TGTGCCAGCAGCTTTTTTCCAGGATCTGGAAACACCATATATTTT
-,-,TRBJ2-7,14,TRBV5-8,CASSLQAGNYEQYF,TGTGCCAGCAGCTTGCAGGCAGGTAATTACGAGCAGTACTTC
-,-,TRBJ1-2,12,TRBV7-2,CASSFSRLGYTF,TGTGCCAGCAGCTTTAGCCGACTTGGCTACACCTTC
-,TRBD2,TRBJ2-7,18,TRBV4-1,CASSHDEFAGTTKIEQYF,TGCGCCAGCAGCCATGATGAATTCGCCGGGACTACCAAAATCGAGCAGTACTTC
-,-,TRBJ2-5,14,TRBV7-9,CASGFPGLVGAQYF,TGTGCCAGCGGCTTCCCCGGACTCGTCGGGGCCCAGTACTTC
once,-,TRBJ1-5,16,TRBV5-1,CASSPGVSQGDQPQHF,TGCGCCAGCAGCCCGGGAGTGTCGCAGGGCGATCAGCCCCAGCATTTT
-,TRBD1,TRBJ1-2,12,TRBV28,CASGRDRPSYTF,TGTGCCAGCGGCCGGGACAGACCGTCCTACACCTTC
-,-,TRBJ2-2,17,TRBV25-1,CASSEFSGRGPTGELFF,TGTGCCAGCAGTGAATTTTCCGGCAGGGGCCCCACCGGGGAGCTGTTTTTT
-,-,TRBJ2-1,11,TRBV29-1,CSVELYNEQFF,TGCAGCGTTGAACTCTACAATGAGCAGTTCTTC
-,TRBD2,TRBJ2-1,15,TRBV18,CASSPSGGLYNEQFF,TGTGCCAGCTCTCCGAGCGGGGGCCTTTACAATGAGCAGTTCTTC
-,TRBD1,TRBJ1-2,14,TRBV5-1,CASSLSGGYYGYTF,TGCGCCAGCAGCTTGTCAGGGGGGTACTATGGCTACACCTTC
-,-,TRBJ1-1,15,TRBV9,CASSASTGMNTEAFF,TGTGCCAGCAGCGCGTCAACAGGAATGAACACTGAAGCTTTCTTT
-,TRBD2,TRBJ2-1,15,TRBV7-3,CASSQGLASYNEQFF,TGTGCCAGCAGCCAAGGACTAGCGTCTTACAATGAGCAGTTCTTC
-,-,TRBJ2-2,13,TRBV11-3,CASSSLVTGELFF,TGTGCCAGCAGCTCCCTAGTGACCGGGGAGCTGTTTTTT
-,-,TRBJ2-1,15,TRBV27,CANSLVRVMGNEQFF,TGTGCCAACAGTTTAGTCAGGGTTATGGGCAATGAGCAGTTCTTC
-,TRBD2,TRBJ2-3,15,TRBV18,CASSPSGGIADTQYF,TGTGCCAGCTCACCAAGCGGGGGGATCGCAGATACGCAGTATTTT
-,TRBD1,TRBJ2-7,14,TRBV9,CASSRGDRAHEQYF,TGTGCCAGCAGCCGCGGAGACAGGGCCCACGAGCAGTACTTC
-,TRBD1,TRBJ1-3,16,TRBV9,CASSRDSPASGNTIYF,TGTGCCAGCAGTAGGGACAGCCCAGCCTCTGGAAACACCATATATTTT
-,-,TRBJ2-7,14,TRBV18,CASSPPSGLDEQYF,TGTGCCAGCTCACCACCATCCGGGTTGGACGAGCAGTACTTC
-,TRBD1,TRBJ2-7,11,TRBV19,CASTDRGEQYF,TGTGCCAGTACCGACAGGGGCGAGCAGTACTTC
-,-,TRBJ2-1,15,TRBV6-1,CASSPGVGFHNEQFF,TGTGCCAGCAGCCCGGGAGTTGGATTTCACAATGAGCAGTTCTTC
-,TRBD1,TRBJ2-7,12,TRBV2,CASSQTGYKRYF,TGTGCCAGCAGCCAGACAGGGTACAAGCGGTACTTC
-,TRBD1,TRBJ1-1,15,TRBV6-6,CASMLRGPSRTEAFF,TGTGCCAGCATGCTCAGGGGGCCTAGTCGAACTGAAGCTTTCTTT